The clone carrying this T cell receptor (beta chain) was counted only a few times. This specimen belongs to a study of naive and memory T cell subsets. The germline gives CDR1 SGHRS, CDR2 YFSETQ. The CDR3 is 17 amino acids. V was pared by 4 bases and J by 1 base, with 9 bases of the junction left unmatched. An equimolar mix of two oligonucleotides served as the beta constant-region primer for TRBC1 and TRBC2. Ligated cDNA was amplified by four rounds of PCR with nested alpha and beta constant-region primers and SP2. TCRdb ran MiXCR on the UMI-ligation and nested PCR reads and lists one entry per CDR3 protein. The data show 95,000 to 150,000 distinct CDR3 sequences, 35% to 40% seen once.

The TCR originated in a human donor in good health. The V call is TRBV5-1, the J call TRBJ2-3, with 10 positions matching TRBD2. Sequenced input: central memory CD4+ T cells from blood. Here the CDR3 reads CASSPRLAGPRTDTQYF. CDR3 coding DNA: TGCGCCAGCAGCCCGAGACTAGCGGGCCCCCGCACAGATACGCAGTATTTT.